This passage covers 8 T cell receptor beta chains from one sample sequenced in a study of blood T cell repertoires in COVID-19. Sequencing used immunoSEQ multiplex PCR; TCRdb keeps in-frame clones, though not all of them. The sample includes 150,000 to 200,000 clones, approximately 87% of them seen just once. Sequences were obtained from peripheral blood. The receptors originated from a man aged 18 to 29 with active or convalescent COVID-19.

The gene calls are TRBV5-1 and TRBJ1-4, with D maybe TRBD1 (5 bases). Trimming shortened V by 7 bases and J by 7 bases, and 17 bases separated the two germline ends. This CDR3 comprises 14 residues. The germline V gene encodes CDR1 SGHRS and CDR2 YFSETQ. Written as DNA, the CDR3 is TGCGCCAGCTCCTTAACGGGGGGAGGTGAAAAACTGTTTTTT. It is translated as CASSLTGGGEKLFF.

This chain uses TRBV6-5 with TRBJ1-2; 9 nucleotides align to TRBD1. Germline V gene lookup returns CDR1 MNHEY and CDR2 SVGAGI. The CDR3 has 15 amino acids. Losses at the gene ends were 8 bases for V and 2 bases for J; bases not matched to a gene: 9. The CDR3 is CASRLQGAFNYGYTF. CDR3 in DNA: TGTGCCAGCCGATTACAGGGGGCGTTCAACTATGGCTACACCTTC.

DNA for the CDR3: TGTGCCAGCAGTCCGACAGGGCCTTGGTATGGCTACACCTTC. This codes for CASSPTGPWYGYTF. The V call is TRBV27, the J call TRBJ1-2; 7 bases align to TRBD1. CDR3 length: 14 residues. The V gene end was trimmed by 5 bases and the J gene end by 5 bases; junction bases not matched to a gene: 8. The germline gives CDR1 MNHEY, CDR2 SMNVEV (reference sequence).

This clone was seen just once. The gene calls are TRBV11-2 and TRBJ2-7; the match to TRBD2 covers 7 bases. V shed 1 base and J 7 bases; nucleotides not matched to a gene: 1. Germline-derived CDR1 and CDR2 are SGHAT and FQNNGV. The CDR3 is made up of 12 amino acids. The CDR3 DNA follows: TGTGCCAGCAGCTTAGGGGGGGGTGAGCAGTACGTC. Translated, it gives CASSLGGGEQYV.

The J gene is TRBJ1-1, the V gene TRBV9; D is undetermined. CDR1 SGDLS and CDR2 YYNGEE come from the germline V gene. V lost 0 bases to trimming and J lost 1 base, with 13 bases between them. The CDR3 is made up of 16 amino acids. CDR3 amino acids: CASSVGITEGNTEAFF. The CDR3 DNA sequence: TGTGCCAGCAGCGTAGGCATAACGGAGGGGAACACTGAAGCTTTCTTT.

The genes are TRBV9 and TRBJ1-3, with D perhaps matching TRBD1 (6 bases). Germline V gives CDR1 SGDLS, CDR2 YYNGEE. V was trimmed by 0 bases and J by 0 bases, leaving 10 bases between them. The CDR3 is 16 amino acids. The CDR3 DNA follows: TGTGCCAGCAGCGTAGCTACGACAGGCTCTGGAAACACCATATATTTT. It translates to CASSVATTGSGNTIYF.

The gene calls are TRBV2 and TRBJ1-4; 7 nucleotides line up with TRBD1. Looked up from germline, CDR1 is SNHLY and CDR2 is FYNNEI. CDR3 size: 16 residues. V lost 3 bases, J lost 5 bases, and 9 bases stayed unmatched. The CDR3 spells CASSDPSGGPNEKLFF. The CDR3 DNA reads TGTGCCAGCAGTGATCCCTCAGGGGGGCCAAATGAAAAACTGTTTTTT.

V gene TRBV13 combines with J gene TRBJ2-7, with D hard to call. This CDR3 contains 15 residues. Germline values: CDR1 PRHDT, CDR2 FYEKMQ (reference sequence). V dropped 4 bases and J dropped 4 bases, with 17 bases sitting between them. The CDR3 coding sequence is TGTGCCAGCAGCTCTCCGGCGGCTGGAGCTTACGAGCAGTACTTC. Protein: CASSSPAAGAYEQYF.